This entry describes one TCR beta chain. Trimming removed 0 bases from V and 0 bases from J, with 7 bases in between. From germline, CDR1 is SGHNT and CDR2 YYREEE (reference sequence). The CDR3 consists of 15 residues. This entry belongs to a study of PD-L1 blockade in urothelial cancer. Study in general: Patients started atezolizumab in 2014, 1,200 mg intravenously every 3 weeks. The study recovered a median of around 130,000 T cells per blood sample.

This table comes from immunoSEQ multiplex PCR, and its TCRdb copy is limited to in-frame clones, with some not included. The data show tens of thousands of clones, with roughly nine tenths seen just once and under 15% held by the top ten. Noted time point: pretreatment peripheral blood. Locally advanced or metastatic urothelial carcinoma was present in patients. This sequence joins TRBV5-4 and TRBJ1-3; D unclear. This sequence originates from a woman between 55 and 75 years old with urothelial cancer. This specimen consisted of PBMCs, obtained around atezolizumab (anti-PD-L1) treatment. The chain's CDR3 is CASSLDVSSGNTIYF. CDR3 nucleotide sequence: TGTGCCAGCAGCTTGGACGTGAGCTCTGGAAACACCATATATTTT.